This T cell receptor beta chain was found in a study of early T cells in non-severe SARS-CoV-2 infection. Findings and caveats of the study: The study's VDJdb matching favored anti-spike CD8 responses and missed private and CD4 specificities.

This clonotype was counted many times. Its target is unknown. The V gene's germline CDR1 is MDHEN and CDR2 SYDVKM. V shed 6 bases and J shed 5 bases, with 12 bases lying between them. The CDR3 is made up of 13 amino acids. TCRdb re-called the 5' RACE reads with MiXCR, one entry per CDR3 protein. The sample shows about 48,000 distinct CDR3 sequences, 8.5% to 10% of them seen only once. The source material was whole blood. The rearrangement uses TRBV28 and TRBJ2-3; D gene uncertain. This clonotype originated in an adult who was a healthcare worker with PCR-confirmed SARS-CoV-2 infection or an uninfected control (not recorded which). The CDR3 sequence is CASRELAGDTQYF. In nucleotides, the CDR3 is TGTGCCAGCAGGGAATTGGCCGGAGATACGCAGTATTTT.